The rows below give T cell receptor beta chains drawn from one sample of a study of blood T cell repertoires in COVID-19. Generated by immunoSEQ multiplex PCR, the TCRdb table keeps only in-frame clones and is missing some. The sample lists roughly 250,000 clones, roughly 86% occurring once. The sequencing input was peripheral blood. The origin of the receptors is a man aged 40-49 years who had recovered from COVID-19. Each CDR3 is given with its conserved first and last residue. Each record gives: V gene, J gene, clone size, D gene, CDR3 DNA, CDR3 protein. D genes are given only for firm matches. Part of the rows lack a size; the others show once, few, many or a class for expanded clones.

V gene: TRBV27; J gene: TRBJ1-5; clone size: once; D gene: TRBD1; CDR3 DNA: TGTGCCAGCAGTTTCAGGGGGCGAGATCAGCCCCAGCATTTT; CDR3 protein: CASSFRGRDQPQHF
V gene: TRBV3-1/TRBV3-2; J gene: TRBJ2-3; clone size: few; D gene: .; CDR3 DNA: TGTGCCAGCAGCCAATCCGTCGCAGGGTGGAATACGCAGTATTTT; CDR3 protein: CASSQSVAGWNTQYF
V gene: TRBV7-9; J gene: TRBJ1-6; clone size: few; D gene: TRBD1; CDR3 DNA: TGTGCCAGCAGCTGGGGGACAGGGGATTCACCCCTCCACTTT; CDR3 protein: CASSWGTGDSPLHF
V gene: TRBV7-2; J gene: TRBJ2-2; clone size: .; D gene: .; CDR3 DNA: TGTGCCAGCAGCCTGAAATCAGTAACCGGGGAGCTGTTTTTT; CDR3 protein: CASSLKSVTGELFF
V gene: TRBV6-6; J gene: TRBJ2-2; clone size: .; D gene: TRBD2; CDR3 DNA: TGTGCCAGCAGTTACTGGGCGGGGGGCACCGGGGAGCTGTTTTTT; CDR3 protein: CASSYWAGGTGELFF
V gene: TRBV27; J gene: TRBJ1-3; clone size: .; D gene: TRBD1; CDR3 DNA: TGTGCCAGCAGTTCTCGGACAGGGGTTAGCGGTGGAAACACCATATATTTT; CDR3 protein: CASSSRTGVSGGNTIYF
V gene: TRBV5-8; J gene: TRBJ1-2; clone size: .; D gene: TRBD1; CDR3 DNA: TGTGCCAGCAGCTTTAGGGACAGGGACCCCCCTGGCTACACCTTC; CDR3 protein: CASSFRDRDPPGYTF
V gene: TRBV9; J gene: TRBJ2-2; clone size: .; D gene: TRBD2; CDR3 DNA: TGTGCCAGCAGCGTGGGACTAGCGGGAGGTACCGGGGAGCTGTTTTTT; CDR3 protein: CASSVGLAGGTGELFF
V gene: TRBV29-1; J gene: TRBJ1-3; clone size: .; D gene: .; CDR3 DNA: TGCAGCGCTACAGGGATGACTGGAAACACCATATATTTT; CDR3 protein: CSATGMTGNTIYF
V gene: TRBV12-5; J gene: TRBJ2-5; clone size: .; D gene: TRBD2; CDR3 DNA: TGTGCTAGTGGTTTGGTAGTGAGCGGGGTATCACTCGGGACCCAGTACTTC; CDR3 protein: CASGLVVSGVSLGTQYF
V gene: TRBV6-2/TRBV6-3; J gene: TRBJ2-7; clone size: .; D gene: .; CDR3 DNA: TGTGCCAGCAGTTACCCTCCTCGACTCCCAATTGCCTCCTACGAGCAGTACTTC; CDR3 protein: CASSYPPRLPIASYEQYF